This is a list of T cell receptor beta chains from one sample in a study of CD8 T cells in ankylosing spondylitis. In TCRdb, the 5' RACE reads were re-called with MiXCR into one record per CDR3 protein. The sample has around 490,000 distinct CDR3 sequences, 5.3% seen once. The sample was blood, either unsorted or a sorted T cell fraction (not recorded which). Receptors originate from a male donor with ankylosing spondylitis. Both conserved end residues are part of each CDR3. The D gene is left open where the match is weak. Rows give clone size only sometimes, using once, few, many, or a class for an expanded clone.

clone_size	v_call	j_call	d_call	cdr3_nt	cdr3_aa
many	TRBV20-1	TRBJ1-1	.	TGCAGTGCTCCCGGGACCCTGAACACTGAAGCTTTCTTT	CSAPGTLNTEAFF
many	TRBV29-1	TRBJ2-7	.	TGCAGCGTTGGAGGCAGTACCACCTACGAGCAGTACTTC	CSVGGSTTYEQYF
.	TRBV29-1	TRBJ2-5	TRBD2	TGCAGCGTGGGGACTAGCGGGGGATATTACTTC	CSVGTSGGYYF
many	TRBV7-9	TRBJ1-2	.	TGTGCCAGCAGCTTAGGCAGACGGAATGGCTACACCTTC	CASSLGRRNGYTF
.	TRBV28	TRBJ2-7	TRBD2	TGTGCCAGCAGTGGAACTAGCGGGAGGGCCTACGAGCAGTACTTC	CASSGTSGRAYEQYF
many	TRBV7-2	TRBJ2-3	.	TGTGCCAGCAGCCCCCACGCTACGCAGTATTTT	CASSPHATQYF
few	TRBV19	TRBJ1-2	TRBD1	TGTGCCAGCACCTCCGGGACAGGGGTTTTCTATGGCTACACCTTC	CASTSGTGVFYGYTF
many	TRBV5-1	TRBJ2-6	.	TGCGCCAGCAGCATACAGGGTTCCGGGGCCAACGTCCTGACTTTC	CASSIQGSGANVLTF
many	TRBV24-1	TRBJ2-2	TRBD1	TGTGCCATCGGGGACAGGCCCACCGGGGAGCTGTTTTTT	CAIGDRPTGELFF
few	TRBV3-1	TRBJ2-5	.	TGTGCCAGCAGCCAATTGGCGGAGACCCAGTACTTC	CASSQLAETQYF
many	TRBV29-1	TRBJ2-5	.	TGCAGCGTTGAGAGGATCCAAGAGACCCAGTACTTC	CSVERIQETQYF
many	TRBV29-1	TRBJ2-7	.	TGCAGCGTTGGGACCACTCGCTACGAGCAGTACTTC	CSVGTTRYEQYF